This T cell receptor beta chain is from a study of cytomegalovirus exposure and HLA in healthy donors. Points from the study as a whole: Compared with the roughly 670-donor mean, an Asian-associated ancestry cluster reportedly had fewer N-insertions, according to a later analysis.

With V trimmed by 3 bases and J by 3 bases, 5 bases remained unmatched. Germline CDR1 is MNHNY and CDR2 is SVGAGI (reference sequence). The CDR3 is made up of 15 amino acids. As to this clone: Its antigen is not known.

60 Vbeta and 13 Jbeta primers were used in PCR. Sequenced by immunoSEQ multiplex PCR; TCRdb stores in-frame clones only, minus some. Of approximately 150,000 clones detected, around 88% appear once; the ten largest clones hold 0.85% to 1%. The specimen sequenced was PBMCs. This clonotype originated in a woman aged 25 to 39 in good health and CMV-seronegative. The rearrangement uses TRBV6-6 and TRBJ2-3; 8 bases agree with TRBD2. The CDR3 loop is CASSYQGLGTDTQYF. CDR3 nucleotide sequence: TGTGCCAGCAGTTATCAGGGACTAGGGACAGATACGCAGTATTTT.